Reported below is one T cell receptor (beta chain). Its antigen remains unknown. CD45RO-negative, CCR7-positively selected cells formed the naive CD8 fraction, excluding terminally differentiated effector memory CD45RA+ cells. This entry comes from a study of shared clonotypes between healthy human individuals. Original handling: Junction-only immunoSEQ data arrived without quality scores, meaning filtering differed. Data came from immunoSEQ multiplex PCR; TCRdb stores just in-frame clones and leaves some out. From that table come the V and J calls and clone size; the DNA was used to work out D and trimming. Of 1.5 million to 2.5 million clones in the sample, about 95% were seen once. General study findings and limits: Despite large depth, sorted-subset datasets appeared incompletely sequenced. Researchers found naive subsets generally carried larger estimated richness than memory subsets.

What was sequenced was naive CD8+ T cells sorted from blood. The receptor comes from a man younger than 35 in good health.

For the CDR3, the DNA is TGTGCCAGCAGCCTAGGACTAGCGGGGGGATACAATGAGCAGTTCTTC. Translated: CASSLGLAGGYNEQFF. The V call is TRBV27, the J call TRBJ2-1, with 14 bases aligning to TRBD2. Germline-derived CDR1 and CDR2 are MNHEY and SMNVEV (reference sequence). The CDR3 totals 16 residues. V dropped 6 bases and J dropped 4; count of bases not matched to a gene: 5.